This TCR beta chain was sequenced during a study of blood T cell repertoires in COVID-19. For the study at large: Acute and convalescent COVID-19 specimens originated in the United States, Italy and Spain. PBMCs, B-cell-depleted T cells, or T cells provided the cDNA or gDNA that made up the material.

This CDR3 has 17 residues. J lost 0 bases, V lost 7 bases, and 14 bases had no gene match. The germline CDR1 and CDR2 sequences are LNHDA and SQIVND (reference sequence). Original methodology: Nucleated cell number was recorded as an estimate derived from reference gene primer amplification. Sequencing used immunoSEQ multiplex PCR; TCRdb keeps in-frame clones, though not all of them. That table gives V, J and clone size, and the DNA gave D and trimming. The data contain about 90,000 clones, around 90% of them singletons. The sample comprised peripheral blood. The receptor was isolated from a woman in her 70s with acute or convalescent COVID-19. This chain links TRBV19 with TRBJ1-2; 7 bases agree with TRBD1. In DNA form, the CDR3 reads TGTGCCAGTACCTTCGCCGACAGGGCCCACACTAACTATGGCTACACCTTC. This gives the protein CASTFADRAHTNYGYTF.